These 10 T cell receptor beta chains originate from one sample sequenced in a study of PD-1 blockade in classical Hodgkin lymphoma. Time point reported: cycle 4 day 1 (C4D1), after 6 weeks of nivolumab. No patient escaped relapse after autologous stem cell transplantation, and brentuximab vedotin exposure varied. Magnetic negative selection purified CD4+ T cells from thawed PBMCs. Sequenced by immunoSEQ multiplex PCR; TCRdb stores in-frame clones only, minus some. The table records around 16,000 clones, about three quarters of them present only once. The sample here was CD4+ T cells from blood, taken before the fourth cycle of nivolumab. Receptors were obtained from a human donor with classical Hodgkin lymphoma.

The J gene is TRBJ1-4, the V gene TRBV28; 7 bases are a match to TRBD1. The V gene's germline CDR1 is MDHEN and CDR2 SYDVKM. CDR3 size: 13 residues. V lost 10 bases to trimming and J lost 7 bases; unmatched junction nucleotides: 9. CDR3 region: CATLLGGFEKLFF. The CDR3 DNA sequence: TGTGCCACCCTGTTAGGGGGCTTTGAAAAACTGTTTTTT.

The rearrangement links TRBV6-1 to TRBJ2-3; D unresolved. V was clipped by 4 bases and J by 1 base, with 12 bases between them. Looked up from germline, CDR1 is MNHNS and CDR2 is SASEGT. The CDR3 has 15 amino acids. This chain's CDR3 is CASSGNYDGTDTQYF. The CDR3 DNA reads as TGTGCCAGCAGTGGTAACTATGACGGCACAGATACGCAGTATTTT.

The gene calls are TRBV10-3 and TRBJ1-1; D is possibly TRBD1 (5 bases). The germline V and J ends were trimmed by 8 bases and 0 bases, with 13 bases remaining between them. The CDR3 has 14 amino acids. The germline V gene encodes CDR1 ENHRY and CDR2 SYGVKD. As DNA, the CDR3 is TGTGCCATCGCCCCTACAGGAGTGAACACTGAAGCTTTCTTT. Translation: CAIAPTGVNTEAFF.

The chain carries TRBV19 and TRBJ2-7; D not resolved. The V end lost 1 base, the J end lost 3 bases, and 10 bases lay between the germline ends. This CDR3 has 14 amino acids. Germline lookup yields CDR1 LNHDA and CDR2 SQIVND (reference sequence). CDR3 coding DNA: TGTGCCAGTAGTATAGGAGGTAGGAACTACGAGCAGTACTTC. This sequence encodes CASSIGGRNYEQYF.

The chain recombines TRBV15 with TRBJ2-2; D not certain. This CDR3 region has 22 residues. Germline CDR1 LNHNV, CDR2 YYDKDF (reference sequence). The V gene lost 2 bases and the J gene lost 3 bases, with 31 bases spanning the gap. The CDR3 reads CATSRPKGIRVELIPDTGELFF. The CDR3 DNA reads TGTGCCACCAGCAGACCCAAGGGCATCCGGGTGGAACTAATCCCGGACACCGGGGAGCTGTTTTTT.

The CDR3, as DNA: TGCGCCAGCAGCTCCACTAGCGGGAGTTATCAAGAGACCCAGTACTTC. Residues: CASSSTSGSYQETQYF. The V gene is TRBV5-1, the J gene TRBJ2-5; 11 bases map to TRBD2. The V gene end was trimmed by 3 bases and the J gene end by 2 bases; junction bases not matched to a gene: 6. Germline V gives CDR1 SGHRS, CDR2 YFSETQ. The CDR3 loop spans 16 amino acids.

The V call is TRBV19, the J call TRBJ1-1; no reliable D call. CDR1 LNHDA and CDR2 SQIVND come from the germline V gene (reference sequence). V was shortened by 4 bases and J by 2 bases, with 14 bases between the two germline ends. The CDR3 contains 15 residues. DNA of the CDR3: TGTGCCAGTAGTAGCCCCCCGGGAAAAAACACTGAAGCTTTCTTT. Its protein product is CASSSPPGKNTEAFF.

This clone was recorded a few times. The chain combines TRBV27 with TRBJ2-3, with D possibly being TRBD2 (5 bases). The CDR3 consists of 13 residues. Germline assignment: CDR1 MNHEY and CDR2 SMNVEV (reference sequence). V was clipped by 10 bases and J by 2 bases, with 13 bases between them. CDR3 nucleotide sequence: TGTGCCACCGAGGACTGGGACACAGATACGCAGTATTTT. It is translated as CATEDWDTDTQYF.

In its sample, this clone was seen a few times. This chain links TRBV18 with TRBJ2-5; 7 bases align to TRBD2. Germline values: CDR1 KGHSH, CDR2 LQKENI. Trimming removed 3 bases from V and 2 bases from J; junction bases left unmatched: 9. CDR3 length: 16 residues. CDR3 region: CASSPPLAKSQETQYF. CDR3 nucleotide sequence: TGTGCCAGCTCACCCCCACTAGCGAAATCTCAAGAGACCCAGTACTTC.

This clone came up a few times. The chain joins TRBV6-5 to TRBJ1-2; 10 bases align to TRBD1. The CDR3 runs 14 residues. Trimming at V came to 6 bases and at J to 8 bases, leaving 9 bases not matched to a gene. CDR1 is MNHEY, CDR2 SVGAGI, per germline. CDR3 in amino acids: CASRPHDRGLGYTF. The DNA for the CDR3 is TGTGCCAGCAGGCCCCATGACAGGGGGCTGGGCTACACCTTC.